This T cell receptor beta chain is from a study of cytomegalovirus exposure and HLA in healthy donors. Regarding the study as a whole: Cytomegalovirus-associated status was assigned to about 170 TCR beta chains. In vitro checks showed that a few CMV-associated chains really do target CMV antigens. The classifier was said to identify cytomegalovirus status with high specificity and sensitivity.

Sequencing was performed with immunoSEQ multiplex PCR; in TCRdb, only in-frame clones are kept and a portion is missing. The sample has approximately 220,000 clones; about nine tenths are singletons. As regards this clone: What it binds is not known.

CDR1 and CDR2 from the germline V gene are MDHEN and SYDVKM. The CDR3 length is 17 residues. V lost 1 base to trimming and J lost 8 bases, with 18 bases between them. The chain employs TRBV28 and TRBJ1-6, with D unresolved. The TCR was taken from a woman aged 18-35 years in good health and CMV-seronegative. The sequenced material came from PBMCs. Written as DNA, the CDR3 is TGTGCCAGCAGTTTATTTTCCTCCAGTGGCCCTTATTCACCCCTCCACTTT. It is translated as CASSLFSSSGPYSPLHF.